A selection of T cell receptor beta chains follows, all from one sample in a study of blood T cell repertoires in COVID-19. Data came from immunoSEQ multiplex PCR; TCRdb stores just in-frame clones and leaves some out. The data show tens of thousands of clones, 70% to 90% seen once. The sequencing input was peripheral blood. The receptor source for this set is a human donor in a cohort sampled during active COVID-19. CDR3s include the opening cysteine and the closing phenylalanine or tryptophan. D genes are given only for firm matches. The size of a clone is reported for some rows only, either as once, few or many, or as a class for expanded clones.

TRBV18	.	TRBJ2-2	.	TGTGCCAGCTCATCGCCCGGGAGAGCTGGCGGGGAGCTGTTTTTT	CASSSPGRAGGELFF
TRBV3-1/TRBV3-2	TRBD1	TRBJ1-4	.	TGTGCCAGCAGCCAAGTGCCCACAGGGGGCAGGGGTGAAAAACTGTTTTTT	CASSQVPTGGRGEKLFF
TRBV7-9	.	TRBJ1-1	.	TGTGCCAGCAGCTTAGGACAGTCGAACACTGAAGCTTTCTTT	CASSLGQSNTEAFF
TRBV18	TRBD2	TRBJ2-2	once	TGTGCCAGCTCAGCGACTAGCGGGAAGGGCGGGGAGCTGTTTTTT	CASSATSGKGGELFF
TRBV9	TRBD1	TRBJ2-3	.	TGTGCCAGCAGCGTAGCGGGACAGCTCTTGGGCGCAGATACGCAGTATTTT	CASSVAGQLLGADTQYF
TRBV3-1/TRBV3-2	.	TRBJ2-2	once	TGTGCCAGCAGCCAAGGCGGGCTAACGAACACCGGGGAGCTGTTTTTT	CASSQGGLTNTGELFF
TRBV2	.	TRBJ1-1	.	TGTGCCAGCCGTCGAGGGCGGCAGATGAACACTGAAGCTTTCTTT	CASRRGRQMNTEAFF
TRBV6-1	TRBD2	TRBJ2-5	.	TGTGCCAGCAGTGAAGGGGTCAGCGGGGGCCAAGAGACCCAGTACTTC	CASSEGVSGGQETQYF
TRBV2	.	TRBJ1-2	.	TGTGCCAGCAGTGAAGGGACAGTGGGGGTCTATGGCTACACCTTC	CASSEGTVGVYGYTF
TRBV4-1	.	TRBJ1-6	.	TGCGCCAGCAGCCAAGAACAGGAATGGTGGTCCAATTCACCCCTCCACTTT	CASSQEQEWWSNSPLHF
TRBV27	TRBD2	TRBJ2-7	.	TGTGCCAGCAGTTTATCGGGGACTACAAACTACGAGCAGTACTTC	CASSLSGTTNYEQYF
TRBV7-3	TRBD2	TRBJ2-2	.	TGTGCCAGCAGCTTAACTAGCGGGGTTGACGGGGAGCTGTTTTTT	CASSLTSGVDGELFF
TRBV5-1	TRBD1	TRBJ1-1	.	TGCGCCAGCAGCCAGCGGACAGGGGAATTGGGTGGCACTGAAGCTTTCTTT	CASSQRTGELGGTEAFF
TRBV27	TRBD1	TRBJ2-7	.	TGTGCCAGCAGCGGACGGACAGGGGTTTACGAGCAGTACTTC	CASSGRTGVYEQYF
TRBV6-6	TRBD2	TRBJ2-2	.	TGTGCCAGCAGGGGGAGCGGGAGGAAAGGCGGGGAGCTGTTTTTT	CASRGSGRKGGELFF
TRBV4-2	.	TRBJ1-1	.	TGTGCCAGCAGCCAAATGGACAGGAACACTGAAGCTTTCTTT	CASSQMDRNTEAFF
TRBV12-3/TRBV12-4	.	TRBJ2-3	.	TGTGCCAGCACCACCACGACAAACCGAACGCAGTATTTT	CASTTTTNRTQYF
TRBV2	TRBD1	TRBJ1-2	once	TGTGCCAGCAGTGCCGGACAGGGGGGAGGCTACACCTTC	CASSAGQGGGYTF
TRBV6-6	TRBD1	TRBJ1-1	.	TGTGCCATCCAAGGGGACAGGGTCTTAACTTTCTTT	CAIQGDRVLTFF
TRBV28	.	TRBJ1-1	.	TGTGCCAGCAGTTTGGACCCCAAGGGGATGAGAGCTTTCTTT	CASSLDPKGMRAFF
TRBV6-5	.	TRBJ2-5	.	TGTGCCACCCAGGAGGGAGAGACCCAGTACTTC	CATQEGETQYF
TRBV6-5	.	TRBJ1-3	.	TGTGCCAGCTCGTCGACACCGGGAAACACCATATATTTT	CASSSTPGNTIYF
TRBV11-2	.	TRBJ2-5	.	TGTGCCAGCAGGGACAGCTTAATCCAAGAGACCCAGTACTTC	CASRDSLIQETQYF
TRBV12-2	.	TRBJ2-7	.	TGTGCAAGTCGCTTAGGCCCAGGGCACGAGCAGTACTTC	CASRLGPGHEQYF
TRBV3-1/TRBV3-2	.	TRBJ2-2	.	TGTGCCAGCAGCCAAGATCGGGCCGGGGAGCTGTTTTTT	CASSQDRAGELFF
TRBV19	.	TRBJ1-5	.	TGTGCCAGTAGTATATCAGGGGTTAGCCAGCCCCAGCATTTT	CASSISGVSQPQHF
TRBV5-4	TRBD2	TRBJ2-1	.	TGTGCCAGCAGCTTGGACGCGGGGGGGCTCGATGAGCAGTTCTTC	CASSLDAGGLDEQFF
TRBV19	TRBD1	TRBJ2-7	.	TGTGCCAGTAGTACCCGACAGGGCTCCTACGAGCAGTACTTC	CASSTRQGSYEQYF
TRBV3-1/TRBV3-2	TRBD2	TRBJ2-7	.	TGTGCCAGCAGCCCTCGGGCTAGCGGGAGGGGTAGCTCCTACGAGCAGTACTTC	CASSPRASGRGSSYEQYF
TRBV7-2	.	TRBJ2-5	.	TGTGCCAGCAGCTATCTAAGAGAGACCCAGTACTTC	CASSYLRETQYF
TRBV28	.	TRBJ1-4	few	TGTGCCAGCAGTACCACAGGTACCGGGGGTGAAAAACTGTTTTTT	CASSTTGTGGEKLFF
TRBV6-5	TRBD2	TRBJ2-1	once	TGTGCCAGCAGTTACGGGACTAGCGGGAGGAATGAGCAGTTCTTC	CASSYGTSGRNEQFF
TRBV25-1	TRBD1	TRBJ1-2	.	TGTGCCAGCAGTGGATCGTGGGACAGGGGCCAAGCTAACTATGGCTACACCTTC	CASSGSWDRGQANYGYTF
TRBV4-1	.	TRBJ2-5	.	TGCGCCAGCAGTCGAGGCCCCCAAGAGACCCAGTACTTC	CASSRGPQETQYF
TRBV5-1	TRBD2	TRBJ2-1	once	TGCGCCAGCGGGCGGGGGGACTACAATGAGCAGTTCTTC	CASGRGDYNEQFF
TRBV10-2	.	TRBJ2-3	.	TGCGCCAGCAGTGAGAGGGGGAGGGAGTACACAGATACGCAGTATTTT	CASSERGREYTDTQYF
TRBV1	.	TRBJ2-7	.	TGCACCAGCACCCAGACTCCGGGACTCTCCTACGAGCAGTACTTC	CTSTQTPGLSYEQYF
TRBV30	TRBD1	TRBJ1-5	.	TGTGCCTGGAGTCGGACAGGGAATCAGCCCCAGCATTTT	CAWSRTGNQPQHF
TRBV3-1/TRBV3-2	TRBD2	TRBJ2-7	.	TGTGCCAGCAGCCAAATGACGGGGGGCTACGAGCAGTACTTC	CASSQMTGGYEQYF
TRBV5-8	.	TRBJ2-3	once	TGTGCCAGCAGCTTGGAAGAGGGTTTGGATACGCAGTATTTT	CASSLEEGLDTQYF
TRBV2	TRBD1	TRBJ1-5	.	TGTGCCAGCAGCCGGACAGGGAGCAATCAGCCCCAGCATTTT	CASSRTGSNQPQHF
TRBV2	TRBD1	TRBJ1-2	few	TGTGCCAGCAGGCCCACAGGGGTCGACGGCTACACCTTC	CASRPTGVDGYTF
TRBV10-3	.	TRBJ1-1	.	TGTGCCATCAGTGAGTCGAGCAGGGCCACTGAAGCTTTCTTT	CAISESSRATEAFF
TRBV6-5	TRBD1	TRBJ1-1	once	TGTGCCAGCACTGCGCCAGGGGGCAACACTGAAGCTTTCTTT	CASTAPGGNTEAFF
TRBV30	TRBD1	TRBJ2-7	.	TGTGCCTGGAGTTACAGGGGTTTAAAGTACGAGCAGTACTTC	CAWSYRGLKYEQYF
TRBV5-4	TRBD2	TRBJ2-7	.	TGTGCCAGCAGCTTGCGGACTAGCGGGGCTCCCTACGAGCAGTACTTC	CASSLRTSGAPYEQYF
TRBV7-3	.	TRBJ1-6	.	TGTGCCAGCAGCTTAACTGGGCAACCTAATTCACCCCTCCACTTT	CASSLTGQPNSPLHF
TRBV7-3	TRBD1	TRBJ1-1	.	TGTGCCAGCAGCCGCACCCCGAGGACAGGGGATAACACTGAAGCTTTCTTT	CASSRTPRTGDNTEAFF
TRBV9	.	TRBJ2-2	once	TGTGCCAGCAGCGCCGGGTGGGGGCCGTACACCGGGGAGCTGTTTTTT	CASSAGWGPYTGELFF
TRBV5-5	TRBD1	TRBJ1-5	few	TGTGCCAGCAGCTTGGGAGCAGGGGGCGGCTTAGCTCCTAATCAGCCCCAGCATTTT	CASSLGAGGGLAPNQPQHF
TRBV14	TRBD1	TRBJ2-7	.	TGTGCCAGCAGTGGACAGGTTCAGCAGTACTTC	CASSGQVQQYF
TRBV5-1	.	TRBJ1-6	few	TGCGCCAGCAGCGAGAACAATTCACCCCTCCACTTT	CASSENNSPLHF